A selection of T cell receptor beta chains follows, all from one sample in a study of neurological immune-mediated disorders. TCRdb ran MiXCR on the 5' RACE reads and lists one entry per CDR3 protein. The table shows approximately 44,000 distinct CDR3 sequences, with just under 6% occurring only once. The specimen was CD4+ T cells from blood. All receptors come from a woman younger than 35 with multiple sclerosis. Both conserved end residues are part of each CDR3. D genes are given only for firm matches. Clone size is given for some rows only: seen once, a few or many times, or a class if the clone is expanded.

D gene	V gene	CDR3 length	J gene	clone size	CDR3 protein	CDR3 DNA
.	TRBV20-1	14	TRBJ2-1	many	CSARDRGRLNEQFF	TGCAGTGCTAGAGATCGCGGTCGTTTAAATGAGCAGTTCTTC
.	TRBV7-9	17	TRBJ1-2	.	CASSSSWQGKIGYGYTF	TGTGCCAGCAGCTCGTCGTGGCAGGGCAAGATCGGGTATGGCTACACCTTC
TRBD1	TRBV5-1	15	TRBJ1-1	many	CASSWTGAVNTEAFF	TGCGCCAGCAGCTGGACAGGGGCGGTTAACACTGAAGCTTTCTTT
.	TRBV7-2	15	TRBJ1-5	many	CASSLEVGIGQPQHF	TGTGCCAGCAGCTTAGAGGTGGGAATAGGTCAGCCCCAGCATTTT
.	TRBV6-2/TRBV6-3	15	TRBJ2-6	many	CASSYGGAGANVLTF	TGTGCCAGCAGTTACGGCGGGGCTGGGGCCAACGTCCTGACTTTC
TRBD1	TRBV20-1	13	TRBJ1-1	many	CSAPRGDGGEAFF	TGCAGTGCTCCCAGGGGGGACGGGGGTGAAGCTTTCTTT
.	TRBV30	15	TRBJ1-4	many	CAWSDGKRTNEKLFF	TGTGCCTGGAGTGACGGGAAAAGAACTAATGAAAAACTGTTTTTT
TRBD2	TRBV7-9	16	TRBJ2-1	many	CASSPPPGLGYNEQFF	TGTGCCAGCAGCCCGCCCCCGGGACTAGGGTACAATGAGCAGTTCTTC
.	TRBV7-2	16	TRBJ2-6	.	CASSLFGSTGANVLTF	TGTGCCAGCAGCTTATTTGGCAGCACTGGGGCCAACGTCCTGACTTTC
TRBD1	TRBV18	14	TRBJ1-1	many	CASSPVQGAAEAFF	TGTGCCAGCTCACCAGTACAGGGGGCCGCTGAAGCTTTCTTT
TRBD1	TRBV5-1	15	TRBJ2-3	many	CASSWGQGAVDTQYF	TGCGCCAGCAGCTGGGGACAGGGGGCGGTAGATACGCAGTATTTT
TRBD2	TRBV28	16	TRBJ2-1	.	CASSFTSGGPNNEQFF	TGTGCCAGCAGTTTTACTAGCGGGGGGCCTAACAATGAGCAGTTCTTC
.	TRBV12-3/TRBV12-4	19	TRBJ2-4	many	CASSSYRVQGGFAKNIQYF	TGTGCCAGCAGTTCATACAGGGTTCAGGGAGGGTTTGCCAAAAACATTCAGTACTTC
.	TRBV14	16	TRBJ2-6	many	CASSQAVPTGANVLTF	TGTGCCAGCAGCCAAGCCGTCCCAACTGGGGCCAACGTCCTGACTTTC
TRBD1	TRBV7-2	16	TRBJ1-5	many	CASSGRGQGANQPQHF	TGTGCCAGCAGCGGGAGGGGACAGGGGGCTAATCAGCCCCAGCATTTT
.	TRBV6-5	11	TRBJ1-1	many	CASRWEGKAFF	TGTGCCAGCCGTTGGGAGGGTAAAGCTTTCTTT
.	TRBV29-1	14	TRBJ1-1	many	CSGRGGSVNTEAFF	TGCAGCGGGAGGGGCGGTTCCGTAAACACTGAAGCTTTCTTT
.	TRBV5-1	13	TRBJ2-1	many	CASSTGQRNEQFF	TGCGCCAGCAGCACCGGACAACGCAATGAGCAGTTCTTC
.	TRBV10-2	15	TRBJ1-2	.	CASSESVGRGYGYTF	TGCGCCAGCAGTGAGTCAGTGGGGCGCGGCTATGGCTACACCTTC
TRBD2	TRBV29-1	14	TRBJ2-3	.	CSVEDGAGGYTQYF	TGCAGCGTTGAAGATGGGGCGGGAGGTTATACGCAGTATTTT
.	TRBV5-1	14	TRBJ2-3	many	CASSPGDLTDTQYF	TGCGCCAGCAGCCCGGGGGACCTCACAGATACGCAGTATTTT
.	TRBV20-1	13	TRBJ2-3	many	CSASMASTDTQYF	TGCAGTGCTAGTATGGCTAGCACAGATACGCAGTATTTT
.	TRBV5-1	15	TRBJ2-1	many	CASSGSGSSGNEQFF	TGCGCCAGCTCAGGCAGCGGCTCCTCGGGAAATGAGCAGTTCTTC
.	TRBV9	15	TRBJ1-2	.	CASSATSGTSYGYTF	TGTGCCAGCAGCGCAACGTCCGGGACAAGCTATGGCTACACCTTC
TRBD1	TRBV5-1	15	TRBJ1-1	many	CASSSRVGGRSEAFF	TGCGCCAGCAGCTCCAGAGTAGGGGGCAGGTCTGAAGCTTTCTTT
.	TRBV20-1	15	TRBJ1-2	many	CSTQEGPDRLYGYTF	TGCAGCACTCAAGAGGGACCGGACCGCCTCTATGGCTACACCTTC
.	TRBV7-2	13	TRBJ2-1	many	CASSLGGIDEQFF	TGTGCCAGCAGCTTAGGAGGGATCGATGAGCAGTTCTTC
TRBD2	TRBV20-1	16	TRBJ2-1	many	CSATRGAGVSYNEQFF	TGCAGTGCTACCCGAGGAGCGGGAGTATCCTACAATGAGCAGTTCTTC
.	TRBV5-1	15	TRBJ1-1	many	CASSLARTVNTEAFF	TGCGCCAGCAGCTTGGCCAGGACGGTGAACACTGAAGCTTTCTTT
.	TRBV21-1	18	TRBJ1-1	many	CASSAHRDTGRRDTEAFF	TGTGCCAGCAGCGCCCACCGGGACACAGGAAGGAGGGACACTGAAGCTTTCTTT
TRBD1	TRBV7-2	14	TRBJ1-5	many	CASTRGQGNQPQHF	TGTGCCAGCACCCGGGGACAGGGCAATCAGCCCCAGCATTTT
.	TRBV27	15	TRBJ1-2	many	CASSLRVSTNYGYTF	TGTGCCAGCAGTTTAAGGGTGTCTACTAACTATGGCTACACCTTC